This is a list of T cell receptor beta chains from one sample in a study of shared clonotypes between healthy human individuals. Here immunoSEQ multiplex PCR was the method, and the copy in TCRdb shows in-frame clones only, minus some. The table has about 700,000 clones, 90% to 95% seen once; the top ten hold about 24%. The source material was naive CD8+ T cells sorted from blood. The receptors derive from a man aged 30 to 39 in good health. The CDR3 runs from the conserved cysteine through the conserved F or W. The D gene is left open where the match is weak. Clone size appears in some rows only: once, few, many, or a class for an expanded clone.

j_call | d_call | clone_size | v_call | cdr3_aa | cdr3_nt
TRBJ2-7 | . | . | TRBV27 | CASSQAGTMTYEQYF | TGTGCCAGCAGCCAGGCCGGGACCATGACCTACGAGCAGTACTTC
TRBJ2-1 | TRBD2 | . | TRBV9 | CASSGGPSGRFEQFF | TGTGCCAGCAGCGGGGGGCCTAGCGGGAGGTTTGAGCAGTTCTTC
TRBJ2-4 | . | . | TRBV27 | CASRPAGGAKNIQYF | TGTGCCAGCAGACCAGCCGGGGGAGCCAAAAACATTCAGTACTTC
TRBJ2-1 | . | . | TRBV7-8 | CASSLRGGPWNPDNEQFF | TGTGCCAGCAGCTTACGAGGAGGCCCCTGGAATCCTGACAATGAGCAGTTCTTC
TRBJ1-1 | TRBD1 | . | TRBV30 | CAWSFPGTGETEAFF | TGTGCCTGGAGTTTCCCCGGGACAGGGGAAACTGAAGCTTTCTTT
TRBJ2-1 | . | . | TRBV29-1 | CSVEFLGNSYNEQFF | TGCAGCGTTGAATTTCTTGGCAACTCCTACAATGAGCAGTTCTTC
TRBJ2-7 | TRBD1 | once | TRBV28 | CASSLTRTGSSYEQYF | TGTGCCAGCAGTTTAACCAGGACAGGGAGCTCCTACGAGCAGTACTTC
TRBJ2-5 | TRBD1 | . | TRBV5-1 | CASSLGTGGKTQYF | TGCGCCAGCAGCTTGGGGACAGGGGGGAAGACCCAGTACTTC
TRBJ2-7 | TRBD2 | . | TRBV5-1 | CASSWSSGFSYEQYF | TGCGCCAGCAGTTGGTCTAGCGGGTTCTCCTACGAGCAGTACTTC
TRBJ2-1 | TRBD2 | . | TRBV11-2 | CASSLVAGLYNEQFF | TGTGCCAGCAGCTTAGTAGCGGGCCTCTACAATGAGCAGTTCTTC
TRBJ2-7 | . | . | TRBV28 | CASSFRPYEQYF | TGTGCCAGCAGTTTCAGACCCTACGAGCAGTACTTC
TRBJ2-7 | . | . | TRBV27 | CASSWGGAVYEQYF | TGTGCCAGCAGTTGGGGGGGGGCCGTCTACGAGCAGTACTTC
TRBJ1-5 | . | . | TRBV28 | CASSSGEASTQPQHF | TGTGCCAGCAGTTCTGGGGAAGCGAGCACTCAGCCCCAGCATTTT
TRBJ1-1 | . | few | TRBV7-9 | CASSSPETSEAFF | TGTGCCAGCAGCTCCCCCGAGACATCGGAAGCTTTCTTT
TRBJ2-3 | TRBD2 | . | TRBV6-5 | CASSAGGGTDTQYF | TGTGCCAGCAGCGCCGGGGGGGGCACAGATACGCAGTATTTT
TRBJ2-1 | TRBD2 | . | TRBV7-9 | CASSLVASGRYNEQFF | TGTGCCAGCAGCTTAGTTGCTAGCGGGAGGTACAATGAGCAGTTCTTC
TRBJ2-7 | . | . | TRBV5-6 | CASKKTASYEQYF | TGTGCCAGCAAAAAGACAGCATCCTACGAGCAGTACTTC
TRBJ2-7 | TRBD1 | . | TRBV29-1 | CSVAGTGDYEQYF | TGCAGCGTTGCAGGGACAGGGGACTACGAGCAGTACTTC
TRBJ2-7 | . | once | TRBV7-9 | CASSSSRGPQGVEQYF | TGTGCCAGCAGCTCTAGCCGAGGGCCCCAAGGAGTCGAGCAGTACTTC
TRBJ2-1 | . | . | TRBV19 | CASSIIDRSYNEQFF | TGTGCCAGTAGTATCATCGACCGTTCCTACAATGAGCAGTTCTTC
TRBJ2-7 | TRBD1 | . | TRBV2 | CASRRQGNSYEQYF | TGTGCCAGCAGGAGACAGGGAAACTCCTACGAGCAGTACTTC
TRBJ2-7 | . | . | TRBV27 | CASSLKPGIIYEQYF | TGTGCCAGCAGTCTAAAACCGGGGATAATCTACGAGCAGTACTTC
TRBJ2-7 | TRBD2 | . | TRBV5-1 | CASSLELADSYGQYF | TGCGCCAGCAGCTTGGAACTAGCGGATTCCTACGGGCAGTACTTC
TRBJ2-7 | TRBD2 | . | TRBV27 | CASTRAEGGGEQYF | TGTGCCAGCACCCGAGCCGAAGGCGGGGGCGAGCAGTACTTC
TRBJ2-1 | TRBD2 | . | TRBV11-2 | CASSFPTSGSSYNEQFF | TGTGCCAGCAGCTTCCCTACTAGCGGTAGCTCCTACAATGAGCAGTTCTTC
TRBJ2-2 | . | . | TRBV5-4 | CASSLGPPGTGELFF | TGTGCCAGCAGCTTGGGCCCCCCAGGGACCGGGGAGCTGTTTTTT
TRBJ2-3 | . | . | TRBV7-6 | CASSLVGWQGMDTDTQYF | TGTGCCAGCAGCTTAGTTGGGTGGCAGGGTATGGATACAGATACGCAGTATTTT
TRBJ2-6 | . | . | TRBV7-9 | CASSKSSGANVLTF | TGTGCCAGCAGCAAAAGCTCTGGGGCCAACGTCCTGACTTTC
TRBJ2-4 | . | . | TRBV28 | CASNEEVIKNIQYF | TGTGCCAGCAACGAGGAGGTAATCAAAAACATTCAGTACTTC
TRBJ2-1 | . | . | TRBV6-6 | CASTMLDSNEQFF | TGTGCCAGCACGATGTTGGATTCCAATGAGCAGTTCTTC
TRBJ1-1 | . | . | TRBV9 | CASSEDIRVGNTEAFF | TGTGCCAGCAGCGAGGACATAAGGGTTGGGAACACTGAAGCTTTCTTT
TRBJ2-3 | TRBD2 | once | TRBV28 | CASSSSGRADTQYF | TGTGCCAGCAGTTCCAGCGGGAGAGCAGATACGCAGTATTTT
TRBJ2-2 | . | . | TRBV15 | CATSRARASDRTAGELFF | TGTGCCACCAGCAGAGCCCGGGCGAGTGATAGAACCGCCGGGGAGCTGTTTTTT
TRBJ2-1 | . | . | TRBV4-2 | CASSQDGREQFF | TGTGCCAGCAGCCAAGATGGGCGGGAGCAGTTCTTC
TRBJ2-3 | TRBD2 | . | TRBV9 | CASSARTSGHTDTQYF | TGTGCCAGCAGCGCTCGGACTAGCGGTCACACAGATACGCAGTATTTT
TRBJ2-1 | TRBD1 | . | TRBV29-1 | CSVGVRTGENEQFF | TGCAGCGTTGGGGTGCGGACAGGGGAAAATGAGCAGTTCTTC
TRBJ2-1 | TRBD2 | . | TRBV5-4 | CASSLGGLASSYNEQFF | TGTGCCAGCAGCTTGGGGGGACTAGCGAGCTCCTACAATGAGCAGTTCTTC
TRBJ1-1 | . | . | TRBV14 | CASSQDSSQRTEAFF | TGTGCCAGCAGCCAAGATTCGAGTCAACGCACTGAAGCTTTCTTT
TRBJ2-2 | TRBD1 | once | TRBV7-9 | CASSLPKAPGTGATGELFF | TGTGCCAGCAGCTTACCAAAGGCTCCCGGGACAGGGGCCACCGGGGAGCTGTTTTTT
TRBJ2-1 | . | . | TRBV4-1 | CASAGSSYNEQFF | TGCGCCAGCGCGGGGAGCTCCTACAATGAGCAGTTCTTC
TRBJ2-7 | TRBD1 | . | TRBV19 | CASTTGTGSYEQYF | TGTGCCAGTACTACCGGGACAGGGAGCTACGAGCAGTACTTC
TRBJ2-5 | TRBD2 | . | TRBV28 | CASSSPGLAGVSETQYF | TGTGCCAGCAGTTCTCCGGGACTAGCGGGAGTGAGCGAGACCCAGTACTTC
TRBJ2-1 | TRBD2 | . | TRBV6-5 | CASSLLAGPEQFF | TGTGCCAGCAGTTTACTAGCGGGACCTGAGCAGTTCTTC